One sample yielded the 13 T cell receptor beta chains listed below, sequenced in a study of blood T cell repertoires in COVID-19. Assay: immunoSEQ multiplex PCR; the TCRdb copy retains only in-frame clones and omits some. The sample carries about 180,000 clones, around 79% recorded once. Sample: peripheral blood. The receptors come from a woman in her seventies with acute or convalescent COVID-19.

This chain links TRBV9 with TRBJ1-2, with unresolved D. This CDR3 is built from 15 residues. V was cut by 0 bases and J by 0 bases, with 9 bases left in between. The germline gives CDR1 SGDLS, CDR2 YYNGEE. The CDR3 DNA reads TGTGCCAGCAGCGTAGGTGGCGGCTCTAACTATGGCTACACCTTC. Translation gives CASSVGGGSNYGYTF.

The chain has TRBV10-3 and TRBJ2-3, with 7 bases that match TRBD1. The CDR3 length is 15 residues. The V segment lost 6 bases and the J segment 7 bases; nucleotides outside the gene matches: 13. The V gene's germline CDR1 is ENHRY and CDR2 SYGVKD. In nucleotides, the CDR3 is TGTGCCATCAGCGACAGGGCCACTCGTATTCATACGCAGTATTTT. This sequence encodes CAISDRATRIHTQYF.

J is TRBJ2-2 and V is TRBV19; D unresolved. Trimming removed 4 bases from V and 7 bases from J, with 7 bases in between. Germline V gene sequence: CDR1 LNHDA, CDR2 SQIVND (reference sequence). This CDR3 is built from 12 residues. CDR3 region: CASSNRGGELFF. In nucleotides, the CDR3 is TGTGCCAGTAGTAACCGCGGCGGGGAGCTGTTTTTT.

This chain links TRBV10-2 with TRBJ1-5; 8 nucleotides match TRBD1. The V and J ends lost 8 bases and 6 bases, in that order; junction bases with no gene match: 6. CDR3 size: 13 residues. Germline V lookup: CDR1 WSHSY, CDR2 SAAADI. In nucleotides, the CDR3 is TGCGCCAGCGGACAGGGAGTTCTTCAGCCCCAGCATTTT. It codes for CASGQGVLQPQHF.

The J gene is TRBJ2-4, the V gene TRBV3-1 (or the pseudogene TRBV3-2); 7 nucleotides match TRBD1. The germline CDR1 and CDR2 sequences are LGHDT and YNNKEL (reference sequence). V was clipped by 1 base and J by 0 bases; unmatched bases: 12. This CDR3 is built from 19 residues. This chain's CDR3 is CASSQAGGTASLAKNIQYF. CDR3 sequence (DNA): TGTGCCAGCAGCCAAGCGGGTGGGACAGCTTCACTAGCCAAAAACATTCAGTACTTC.

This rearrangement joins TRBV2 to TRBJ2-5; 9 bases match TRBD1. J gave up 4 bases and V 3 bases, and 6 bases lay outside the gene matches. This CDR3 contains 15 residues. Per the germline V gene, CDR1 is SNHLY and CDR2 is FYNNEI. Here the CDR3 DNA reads TGTGCCAGCAGTGATGGGGGACAGGGAGGAGAGACCCAGTACTTC. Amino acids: CASSDGGQGGETQYF.

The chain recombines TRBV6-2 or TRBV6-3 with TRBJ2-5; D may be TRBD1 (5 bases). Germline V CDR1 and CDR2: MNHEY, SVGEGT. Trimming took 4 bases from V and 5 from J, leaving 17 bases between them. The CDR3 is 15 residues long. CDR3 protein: CASSSKGRGRETQYF. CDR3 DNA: TGTGCCAGCAGTTCCAAGGGTAGGGGCCGGGAGACCCAGTACTTC.

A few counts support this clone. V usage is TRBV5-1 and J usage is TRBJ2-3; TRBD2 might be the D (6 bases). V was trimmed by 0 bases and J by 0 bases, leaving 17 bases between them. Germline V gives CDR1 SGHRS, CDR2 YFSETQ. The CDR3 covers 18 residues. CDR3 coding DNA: TGCGCCAGCAGCTTGGACGGGACTGCGAACCCTAGCACAGATACGCAGTATTTT. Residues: CASSLDGTANPSTDTQYF. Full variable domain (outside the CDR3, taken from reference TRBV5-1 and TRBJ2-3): KAGVTQTPRYLIKTRGQQVTLSCSPISGHRSVSWYQQTPGQGLQFLFEYFSETQRNKGNFPGRFSGRQFSNSRSEMNVSTLELGDSALYLCASSLDGTANPSTDTQYFGPGTRLTVL.

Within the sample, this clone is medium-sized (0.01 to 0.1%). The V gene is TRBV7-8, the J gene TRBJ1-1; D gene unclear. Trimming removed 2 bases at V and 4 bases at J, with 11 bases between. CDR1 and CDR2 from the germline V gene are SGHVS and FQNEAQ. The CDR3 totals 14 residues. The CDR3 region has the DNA TGTGCCAGCAGCTTACTTTACAGTTCCACTGAAGCTTTCTTT. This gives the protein CASSLLYSSTEAFF.

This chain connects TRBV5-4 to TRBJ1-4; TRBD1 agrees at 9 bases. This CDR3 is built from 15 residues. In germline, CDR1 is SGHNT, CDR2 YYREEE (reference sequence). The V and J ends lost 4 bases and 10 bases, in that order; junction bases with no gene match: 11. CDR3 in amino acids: CASSSPQGARGKLFF. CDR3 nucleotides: TGTGCCAGCAGCAGCCCACAGGGGGCACGTGGAAAACTGTTTTTT.

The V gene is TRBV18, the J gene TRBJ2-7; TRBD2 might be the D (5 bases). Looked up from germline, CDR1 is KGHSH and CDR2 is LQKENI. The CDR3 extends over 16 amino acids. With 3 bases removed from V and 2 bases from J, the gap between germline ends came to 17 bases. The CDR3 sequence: CASSPTRTGGPYEQYF. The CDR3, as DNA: TGTGCCAGCTCACCTACAAGGACTGGCGGGCCCTACGAGCAGTACTTC.

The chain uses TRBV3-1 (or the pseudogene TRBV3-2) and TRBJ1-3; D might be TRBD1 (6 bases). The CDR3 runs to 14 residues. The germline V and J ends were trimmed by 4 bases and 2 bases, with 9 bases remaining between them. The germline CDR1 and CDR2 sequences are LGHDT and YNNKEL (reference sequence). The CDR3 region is CASSRRGTGNTIYF. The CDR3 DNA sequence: TGTGCCAGCAGCCGCAGGGGAACTGGAAACACCATATATTTT.

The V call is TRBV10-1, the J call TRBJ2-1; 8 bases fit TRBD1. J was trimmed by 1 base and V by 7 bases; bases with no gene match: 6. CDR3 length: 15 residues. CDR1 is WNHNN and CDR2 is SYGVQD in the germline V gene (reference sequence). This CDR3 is CASNAGGGSYNEQFF. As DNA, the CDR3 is TGCGCCAGCAACGCAGGGGGCGGATCCTACAATGAGCAGTTCTTC.